This T cell receptor beta chain was obtained from a study of T cell responses to AZD1222 COVID-19 vaccine. Of note for this clone: Antigen specificity is unknown.

Libraries were prepared by immunoSEQ multiplex PCR; TCRdb keeps only in-frame clonotypes and omits some of them. The table has 140,000 to 150,000 clones, around 90% seen once. Study results and caveats: Receipt of two AZD1222 doses was followed by a rise in Spike-specific TCR breadth and depth. Donors were largely white British and mainly female; clonal diversity was possibly underestimated.

The input for sequencing was peripheral blood, taken on day 0 of AZD1222 vaccination. The clonotype was recovered from an adult in good health.

CDR3 coding DNA: TGTGCCAGCAGCGTCGACTCTCATTCCTACGAGCAGTACTTC. Its translation: CASSVDSHSYEQYF. V is TRBV9 and J is TRBJ2-7; no reliable D call. CDR3 length: 14 amino acids. V was pared by 2 bases and J by 1 base, with 10 bases between. The germline V gene has CDR1 SGDLS and CDR2 YYNGEE.